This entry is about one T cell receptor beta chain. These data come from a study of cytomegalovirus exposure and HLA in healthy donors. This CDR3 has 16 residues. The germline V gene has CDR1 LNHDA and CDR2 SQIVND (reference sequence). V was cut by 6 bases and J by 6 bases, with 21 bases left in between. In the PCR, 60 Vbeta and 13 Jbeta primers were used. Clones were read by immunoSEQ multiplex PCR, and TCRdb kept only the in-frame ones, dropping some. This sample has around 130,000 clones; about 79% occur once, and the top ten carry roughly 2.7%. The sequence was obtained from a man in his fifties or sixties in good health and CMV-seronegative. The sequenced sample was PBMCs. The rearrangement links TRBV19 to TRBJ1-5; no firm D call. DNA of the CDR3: TGTGCCAGTAGGCCTGCGGCACCCGGTTCCTTTCAGCCCCAGCATTTT. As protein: CASRPAAPGSFQPQHF.